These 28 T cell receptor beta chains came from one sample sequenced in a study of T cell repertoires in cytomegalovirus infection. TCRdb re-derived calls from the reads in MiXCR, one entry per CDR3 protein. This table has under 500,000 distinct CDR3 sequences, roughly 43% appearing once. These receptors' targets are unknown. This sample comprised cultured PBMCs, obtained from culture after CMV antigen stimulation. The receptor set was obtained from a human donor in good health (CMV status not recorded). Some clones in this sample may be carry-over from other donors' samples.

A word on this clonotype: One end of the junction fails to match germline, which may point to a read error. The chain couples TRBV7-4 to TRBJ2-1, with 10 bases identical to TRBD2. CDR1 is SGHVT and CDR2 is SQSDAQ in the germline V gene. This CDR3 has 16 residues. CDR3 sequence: CASSYRTSGTYNKQVF. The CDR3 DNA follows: TGTGCCAGCAGCTATAGGACTAGCGGCACGTACAATAAGCAGGTCTTC.

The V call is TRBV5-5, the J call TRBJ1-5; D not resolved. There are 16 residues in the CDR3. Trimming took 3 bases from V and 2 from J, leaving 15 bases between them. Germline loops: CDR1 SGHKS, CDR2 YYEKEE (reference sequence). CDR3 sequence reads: CASSSASPLGNQPQHF. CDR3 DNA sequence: TGTGCCAGCAGCTCCGCTTCGCCTCTGGGCAATCAGCCCCAGCATTTT.

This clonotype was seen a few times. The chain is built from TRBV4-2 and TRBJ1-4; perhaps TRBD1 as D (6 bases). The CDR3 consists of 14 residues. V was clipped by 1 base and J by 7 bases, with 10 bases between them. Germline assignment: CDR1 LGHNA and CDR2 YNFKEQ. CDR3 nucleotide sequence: TGTGCCAGCAGCCAAGTCAGGGGCGGTGAAAAACTGTTTTTT. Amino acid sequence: CASSQVRGGEKLFF.

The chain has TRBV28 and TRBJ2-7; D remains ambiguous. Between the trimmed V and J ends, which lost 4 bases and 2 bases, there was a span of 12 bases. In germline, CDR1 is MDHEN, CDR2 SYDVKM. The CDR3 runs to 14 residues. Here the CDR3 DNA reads TGTGCCAGCAGTTCCCCGATTGTACCCTACGAGCAGTACTTC. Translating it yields CASSSPIVPYEQYF.

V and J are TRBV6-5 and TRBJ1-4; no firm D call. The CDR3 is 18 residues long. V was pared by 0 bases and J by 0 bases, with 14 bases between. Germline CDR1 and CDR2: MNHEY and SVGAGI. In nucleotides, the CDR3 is TGTGCCAGCAGTTACTCGCGGCAGATAAAAGCAACTAATGAAAAACTGTTTTTT. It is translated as CASSYSRQIKATNEKLFF.

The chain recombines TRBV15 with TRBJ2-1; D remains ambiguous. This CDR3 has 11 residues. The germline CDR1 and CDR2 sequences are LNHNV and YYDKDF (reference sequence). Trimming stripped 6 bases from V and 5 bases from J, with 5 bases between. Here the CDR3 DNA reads TGTGCCACCAGAAATCACAATGAGCAGTTCTTC. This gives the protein CATRNHNEQFF.

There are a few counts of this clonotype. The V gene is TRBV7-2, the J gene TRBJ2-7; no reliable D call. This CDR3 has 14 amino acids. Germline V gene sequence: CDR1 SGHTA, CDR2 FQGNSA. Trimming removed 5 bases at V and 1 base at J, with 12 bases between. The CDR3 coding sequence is TGTGCCAGCAGCCGATTAGACCTATCCTACGAGCAGTACTTC. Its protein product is CASSRLDLSYEQYF.

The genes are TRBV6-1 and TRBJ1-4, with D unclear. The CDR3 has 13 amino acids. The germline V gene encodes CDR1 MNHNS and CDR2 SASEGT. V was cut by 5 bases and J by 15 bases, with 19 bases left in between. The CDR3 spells CASSPSRSERVFF. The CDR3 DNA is TGTGCCAGCAGTCCCAGCCGCAGCGAAAGGGTGTTTTTT.

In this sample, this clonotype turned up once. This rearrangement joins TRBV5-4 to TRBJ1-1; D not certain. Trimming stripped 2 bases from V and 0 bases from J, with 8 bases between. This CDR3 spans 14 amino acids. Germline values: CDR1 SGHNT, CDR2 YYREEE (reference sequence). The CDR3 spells CASSFDQMNTEAFF. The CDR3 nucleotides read TGTGCCAGCAGCTTCGACCAGATGAACACTGAAGCTTTCTTT.

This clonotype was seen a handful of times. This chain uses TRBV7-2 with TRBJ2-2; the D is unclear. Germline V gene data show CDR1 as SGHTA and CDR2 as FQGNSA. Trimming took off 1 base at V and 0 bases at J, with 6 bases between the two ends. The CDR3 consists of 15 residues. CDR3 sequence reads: CASSLVAANTGELFF. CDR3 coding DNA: TGTGCCAGCAGCTTAGTGGCAGCGAACACCGGGGAGCTGTTTTTT.

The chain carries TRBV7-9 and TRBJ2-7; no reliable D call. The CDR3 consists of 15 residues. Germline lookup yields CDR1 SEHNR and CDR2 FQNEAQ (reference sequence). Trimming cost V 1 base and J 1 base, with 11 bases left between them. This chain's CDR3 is CASSLESHISYEQYF. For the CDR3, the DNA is TGTGCCAGCAGCTTAGAGTCCCATATTTCCTACGAGCAGTACTTC. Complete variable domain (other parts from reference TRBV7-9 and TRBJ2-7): DTGVSQNPRHKITKRGQNVTFRCDPISEHNRLYWYRQTLGQGPEFLTYFQNEAQLEKSRLLSDRFSAERPKGSFSTLEIQRTEQGDSAMYLCASSLESHISYEQYFGPGTRLTVT.

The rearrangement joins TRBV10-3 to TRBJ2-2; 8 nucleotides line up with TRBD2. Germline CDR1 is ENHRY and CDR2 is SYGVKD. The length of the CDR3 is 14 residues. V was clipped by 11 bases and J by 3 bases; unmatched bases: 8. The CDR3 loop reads CASREAGDTGELFF. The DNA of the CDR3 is TGTGCCTCCAGGGAAGCGGGGGACACCGGGGAGCTGTTTTTT.

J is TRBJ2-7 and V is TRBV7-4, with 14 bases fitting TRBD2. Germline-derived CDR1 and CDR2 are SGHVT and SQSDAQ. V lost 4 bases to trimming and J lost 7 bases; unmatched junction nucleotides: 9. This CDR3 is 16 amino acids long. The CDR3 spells CASSSGTSGREGEQYF. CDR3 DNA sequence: TGTGCCAGCAGCTCTGGGACTAGCGGGAGAGAGGGGGAGCAGTACTTC.

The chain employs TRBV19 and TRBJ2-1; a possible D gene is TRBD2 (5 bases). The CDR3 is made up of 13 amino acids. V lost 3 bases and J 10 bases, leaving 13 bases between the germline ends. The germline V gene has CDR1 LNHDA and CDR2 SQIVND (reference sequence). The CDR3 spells CASSMRAGGEQFF. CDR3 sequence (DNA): TGTGCCAGTAGTATGAGGGCGGGCGGAGAGCAGTTCTTC.

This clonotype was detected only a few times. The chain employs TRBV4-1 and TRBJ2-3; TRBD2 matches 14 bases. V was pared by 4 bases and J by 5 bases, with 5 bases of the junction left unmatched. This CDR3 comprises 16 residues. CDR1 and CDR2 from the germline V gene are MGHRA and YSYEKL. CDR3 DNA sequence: TGCGCCAGCAGCCGAGGGACTAGCGGGAGTGGAGATACGCAGTATTTT. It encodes CASSRGTSGSGDTQYF.

CDR3 in amino acids: CASSTDRGNYGYTF. The CDR3 DNA follows: TGTGCCAGCAGCACCGACAGGGGTAACTATGGCTACACCTTC. The chain recombines TRBV6-5 with TRBJ1-2; 8 nucleotides agree with TRBD1. Unmatched junction bases numbered 4, after V lost 6 bases and J lost 1 base. CDR3 size: 14 residues. Germline V CDR1 and CDR2: MNHEY, SVGAGI.

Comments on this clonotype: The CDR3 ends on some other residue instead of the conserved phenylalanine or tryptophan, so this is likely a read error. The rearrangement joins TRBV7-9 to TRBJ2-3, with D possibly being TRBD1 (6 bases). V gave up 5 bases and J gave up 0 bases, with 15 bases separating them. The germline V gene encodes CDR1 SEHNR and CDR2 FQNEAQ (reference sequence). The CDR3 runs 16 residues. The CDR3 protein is CASSIGTQGSTDTQYV. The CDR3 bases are TGTGCCAGCAGCATAGGGACCCAGGGGAGCACAGATACGCAGTATGTT.

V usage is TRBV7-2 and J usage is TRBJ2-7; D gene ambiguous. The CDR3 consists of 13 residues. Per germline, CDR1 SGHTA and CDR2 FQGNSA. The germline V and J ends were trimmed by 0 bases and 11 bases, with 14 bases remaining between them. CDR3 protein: CASSLASIGSKYF. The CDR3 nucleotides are TGTGCCAGCAGCTTAGCGTCTATCGGTTCTAAGTACTTC.

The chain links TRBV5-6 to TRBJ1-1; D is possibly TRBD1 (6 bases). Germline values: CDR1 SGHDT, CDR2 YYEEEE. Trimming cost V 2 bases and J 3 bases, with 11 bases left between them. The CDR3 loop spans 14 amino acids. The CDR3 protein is CASSLQGRHTEAFF. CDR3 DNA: TGTGCCAGCAGCTTACAGGGAAGGCACACTGAAGCTTTCTTT.

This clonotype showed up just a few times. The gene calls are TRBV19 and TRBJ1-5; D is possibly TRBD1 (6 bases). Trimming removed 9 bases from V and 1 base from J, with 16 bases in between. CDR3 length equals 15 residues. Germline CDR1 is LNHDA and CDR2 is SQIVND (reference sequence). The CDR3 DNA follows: TGTGCCAGCAGGGGAGGGTCAGGGAGCAATCAGCCCCAGCATTTT. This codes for CASRGGSGSNQPQHF.

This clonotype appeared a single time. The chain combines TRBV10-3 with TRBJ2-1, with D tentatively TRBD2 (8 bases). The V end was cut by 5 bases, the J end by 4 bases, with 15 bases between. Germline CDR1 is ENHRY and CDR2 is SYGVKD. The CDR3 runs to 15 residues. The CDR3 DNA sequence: TGTGCCATCAGTCCCGGGGGGGACAGATACAATGAGCAGTTCTTC. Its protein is CAISPGGDRYNEQFF.

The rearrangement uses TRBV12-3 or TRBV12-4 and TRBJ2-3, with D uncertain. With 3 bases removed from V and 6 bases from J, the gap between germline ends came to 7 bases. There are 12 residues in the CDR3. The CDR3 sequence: CASSFGSDTQYF. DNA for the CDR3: TGTGCCAGCAGTTTTGGTAGTGATACGCAGTATTTT.

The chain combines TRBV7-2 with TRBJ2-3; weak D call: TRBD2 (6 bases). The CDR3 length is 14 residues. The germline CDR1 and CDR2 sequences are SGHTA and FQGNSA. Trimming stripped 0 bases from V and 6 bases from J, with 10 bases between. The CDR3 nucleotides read TGTGCCAGCAGCTTAGCTGGAGGGTTTGATACGCAGTATTTT. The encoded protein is CASSLAGGFDTQYF.

DNA of the CDR3: TGCGCCAGCAGTGTAAGGTTAAAGAGGAATGAGCAGTTCTTC. Translation gives CASSVRLKRNEQFF. The rearrangement uses TRBV10-1 and TRBJ2-1, with D unclear. CDR1 and CDR2 from the germline V gene are WNHNN and SYGVQD (reference sequence). V gave up 4 bases and J gave up 7 bases, with 14 bases separating them. The CDR3 contains 14 residues.

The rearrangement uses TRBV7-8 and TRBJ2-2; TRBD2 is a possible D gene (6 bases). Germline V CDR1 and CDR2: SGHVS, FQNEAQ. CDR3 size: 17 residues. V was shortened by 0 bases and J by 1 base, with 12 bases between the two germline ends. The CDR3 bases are TGTGCCAGCAGCTTAGCGAGGGCGGGGAGGAACACCGGGGAGCTGTTTTTT. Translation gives CASSLARAGRNTGELFF.

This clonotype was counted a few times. CDR3 loop: CASSLASGASGENEQFF. The DNA of the CDR3 is TGTGCCAGCAGCTTAGCCTCAGGGGCTAGCGGGGAGAATGAGCAGTTCTTC. The V call is TRBV7-6, the J call TRBJ2-1, with 9 bases that match TRBD2. Trimming took 0 bases from V and 7 from J; bases not matched to a gene: 10. This CDR3 has 17 residues. The germline V gene has CDR1 SGHVS and CDR2 FNYEAQ.

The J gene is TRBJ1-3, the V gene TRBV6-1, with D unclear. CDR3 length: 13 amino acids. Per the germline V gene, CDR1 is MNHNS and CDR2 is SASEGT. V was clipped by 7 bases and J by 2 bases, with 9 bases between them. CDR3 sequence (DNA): TGTGCCAGCATCGCATCGGCTGGAAACACCATATATTTT. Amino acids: CASIASAGNTIYF.

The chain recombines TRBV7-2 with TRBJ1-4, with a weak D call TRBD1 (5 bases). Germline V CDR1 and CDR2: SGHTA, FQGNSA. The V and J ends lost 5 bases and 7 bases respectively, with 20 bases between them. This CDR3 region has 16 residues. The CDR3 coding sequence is TGTGCCAGCAGCCCCCAGGGAAGGGTTTGGAGTGAAAAACTGTTTTTT. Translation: CASSPQGRVWSEKLFF.